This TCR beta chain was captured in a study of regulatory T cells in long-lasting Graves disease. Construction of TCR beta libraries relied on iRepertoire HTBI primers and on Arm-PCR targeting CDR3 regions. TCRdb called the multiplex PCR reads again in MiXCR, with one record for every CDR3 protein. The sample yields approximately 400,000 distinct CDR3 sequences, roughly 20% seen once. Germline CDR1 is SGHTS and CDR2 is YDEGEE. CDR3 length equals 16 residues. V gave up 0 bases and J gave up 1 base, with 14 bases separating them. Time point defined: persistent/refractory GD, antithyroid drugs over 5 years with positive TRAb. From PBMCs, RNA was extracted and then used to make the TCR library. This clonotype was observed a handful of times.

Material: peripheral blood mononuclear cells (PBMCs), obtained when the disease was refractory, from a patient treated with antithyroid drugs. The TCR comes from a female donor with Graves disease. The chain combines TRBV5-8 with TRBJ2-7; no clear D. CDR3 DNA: TGTGCCAGCAGCTTGGGGGCAGGCGGTTGGTCCTACGAGCAGTACTTC. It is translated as CASSLGAGGWSYEQYF.